A selection of T cell receptor beta chains follows, all from one sample in a study of siplizumab effects on memory and regulatory T cells. TCRdb keeps only in-frame clones here, not all; method: immunoSEQ multiplex PCR. Of tens of thousands of clones in the sample, roughly 94% were seen once. The specimen was non-Treg CD4+ T cells sorted from blood. The receptors originated from a human donor in good health. The CDR3 runs from the conserved cysteine through the conserved F or W. Fields, in order: clone size, V gene, J gene, D gene, CDR3 protein, CDR3 DNA. D genes are given only for firm matches. The listing skips clone size in some rows; elsewhere it reads once, few, many or a size class.

>NA|TRBV5-1|TRBJ1-1|NA
CASSLTGNPLMNTEAFF
TGCGCCAGCAGCTTAACAGGGAATCCCTTGATGAACACTGAAGCTTTCTTT
>NA|TRBV7-9|TRBJ1-1|NA
CASSLMARTEAFF
TGTGCCAGCAGCTTAATGGCGCGGACTGAAGCTTTCTTT
>NA|TRBV5-1|TRBJ1-4|NA
CASSTGGLENEKLFF
TGCGCCAGCAGCACCGGGGGGCTGGAGAATGAAAAACTGTTTTTT
>NA|TRBV9|TRBJ1-6|TRBD1
CASSTYSGTGNSPLHF
TGTGCCAGCAGCACCTACTCCGGGACAGGAAATTCACCCCTCCACTTT
>once|TRBV4-1|TRBJ2-1|NA
CASSRVGGRNEQFF
TGCGCCAGCAGCCGAGTCGGGGGCCGGAATGAGCAGTTCTTC
>once|TRBV9|TRBJ2-5|NA
CASSPLTGRRGETQYF
TGTGCCAGCAGCCCACTAACCGGGAGAAGAGGAGAGACCCAGTACTTC
>NA|TRBV2|TRBJ2-7|NA
CASSERPTTYEQYF
TGTGCCAGCAGTGAACGTCCTACTACCTACGAGCAGTACTTC
>NA|TRBV19|TRBJ2-1|NA
CASSPDREYNEQFF
TGTGCCAGTAGTCCCGACAGAGAATACAATGAGCAGTTCTTC
>few|TRBV7-2|TRBJ2-3|TRBD2
CASSSPTSSGRATDTQYF
TGTGCCAGCAGCTCACCGACGTCTAGCGGGAGGGCCACAGATACGCAGTATTTT
>NA|TRBV6-5|TRBJ2-4|NA
CASTGQQNIQYF
TGTGCCAGCACCGGACAGCAAAACATTCAGTACTTC
>NA|TRBV15|TRBJ1-6|NA
CATSRDHEGARRSPLHF
TGTGCCACCAGCAGAGATCATGAAGGGGCGCGGCGATCACCCCTCCACTTT
>NA|TRBV7-2|TRBJ2-1|TRBD1
CASSSSGTGQAEQFF
TGTGCCAGCAGCTCGTCCGGGACAGGCCAGGCTGAGCAGTTCTTC
>NA|TRBV5-5|TRBJ1-1|NA
CASSSSTGVRAEAFF
TGTGCCAGCAGCTCCTCCACGGGGGTGCGGGCTGAAGCTTTCTTT
>NA|TRBV6-5|TRBJ2-7|NA
CASSRVLGDYEQYF
TGTGCCAGCTCGCGGGTTTTGGGTGACTACGAGCAGTACTTC
>NA|TRBV6-1|TRBJ1-1|NA
CASSEGLNTEAFF
TGTGCCAGCAGTGAAGGTTTGAACACTGAAGCTTTCTTT
>once|TRBV7-2|TRBJ1-1|NA
CASRFLPTRRVNTEAFF
TGTGCCAGCAGGTTCTTACCAACCCGACGGGTGAACACTGAAGCTTTCTTT
>NA|TRBV6-1|TRBJ1-2|TRBD1
CASSEVGQYGYTF
TGTGCCAGCAGTGAAGTGGGACAGTATGGCTACACCTTC
>NA|TRBV5-6|TRBJ1-2|TRBD1
CASSTTDRYDGYTF
TGTGCCAGCAGCACCACGGACAGGTACGATGGCTACACCTTC
>NA|TRBV9|TRBJ2-6|NA
CASSVGQGLSVLTF
TGTGCCAGCAGCGTAGGTCAGGGCCTATCCGTCCTGACTTTC
>NA|TRBV11-1|TRBJ1-1|NA
CASSRFPLADVNTEAFF
TGTGCCAGCAGTCGTTTTCCCTTGGCAGATGTGAACACTGAAGCTTTCTTT
>NA|TRBV29-1|TRBJ2-5|NA
CSAGQHQETQYF
TGCAGCGCTGGTCAGCACCAAGAGACCCAGTACTTC
>few|TRBV5-4|TRBJ1-2|TRBD1
CASSPTGQGASYGYTF
TGTGCCAGCAGCCCCACCGGACAGGGGGCATCCTATGGCTACACCTTC
>NA|TRBV5-1|TRBJ1-2|NA
CASSLAGFRSGYTF
TGCGCCAGCAGCTTGGCCGGGTTCCGGTCTGGCTACACCTTC
>NA|TRBV5-1|TRBJ2-7|TRBD2
CASSSSGGSPHEQYF
TGCGCCAGCAGCTCGAGCGGGGGGAGTCCCCACGAGCAGTACTTC
>NA|TRBV2|TRBJ2-5|NA
CASSGRVAVGQETQYF
TGTGCCAGCAGTGGAAGGGTAGCGGTGGGCCAAGAGACCCAGTACTTC
>NA|TRBV30|TRBJ2-1|NA
CALELGNYNEQFF
TGTGCCCTCGAACTAGGGAACTACAATGAGCAGTTCTTC
>once|TRBV30|TRBJ2-2|NA
CAWSHTKDTGELFF
TGTGCCTGGAGCCATACTAAGGATACCGGGGAGCTGTTTTTT
>NA|TRBV6-5|TRBJ1-2|NA
CASRPGTGGYTF
TGTGCCAGCAGACCCGGGACTGGTGGCTACACCTTC
>NA|TRBV10-2|TRBJ2-5|TRBD1
CASSGGQGIQETQYF
TGCGCCAGCAGTGGAGGACAGGGGATCCAAGAGACCCAGTACTTC
>NA|TRBV5-4|TRBJ1-2|NA
CASSLGRDGSGYTF
TGTGCCAGCAGCTTGGGCCGTGATGGTAGTGGCTACACCTTC
>NA|TRBV29-1|TRBJ2-5|NA
CSVGGVWPQYF
TGCAGCGTCGGTGGGGTGTGGCCCCAGTACTTC
>NA|TRBV5-5|TRBJ1-5|NA
CASSLEGHNQPQHF
TGTGCCAGCAGCTTGGAGGGGCATAATCAGCCCCAGCATTTT
>NA|TRBV10-3|TRBJ2-5|NA
CASQGRPQETQYF
TGTGCCTCCCAAGGCCGGCCCCAAGAGACCCAGTACTTC
>NA|TRBV2|TRBJ1-1|NA
CASTRDPGTEAFF
TGTGCCAGCACCCGAGACCCAGGGACTGAAGCTTTCTTT
>NA|TRBV11-3|TRBJ2-7|NA
CASSFSAPYEQYF
TGTGCCAGCAGCTTTAGCGCACCCTACGAGCAGTACTTC
>NA|TRBV10-3|TRBJ2-3|NA
CAISESRLKSSGLFTDTQYF
TGTGCCATCAGTGAGTCGAGGCTCAAAAGTAGCGGCCTCTTCACAGATACGCAGTATTTT
>once|TRBV6-1|TRBJ1-2|NA
CATKGPYGYTF
TGTGCCACCAAAGGTCCCTATGGCTACACCTTC
>NA|TRBV5-1|TRBJ1-1|NA
CASSLVRGGENTEAFF
TGCGCCAGCAGCTTGGTGCGCGGGGGGGAGAACACTGAAGCTTTCTTT
>NA|TRBV11-3|TRBJ1-2|NA
CASSQEGEMRNGYTF
TGTGCCAGCAGCCAAGAGGGGGAGATGAGAAATGGCTACACCTTC
>NA|TRBV15|TRBJ2-3|TRBD2
CATSRDAGVTDTQYF
TGTGCCACCAGCAGAGATGCGGGGGTCACAGATACGCAGTATTTT
>NA|TRBV4-1|TRBJ2-7|NA
CASSQGTESSYEQYF
TGCGCCAGCAGCCAAGGGACAGAGAGCTCCTACGAGCAGTACTTC
>NA|TRBV7-8|TRBJ2-3|NA
CASSLPRRPDTQYF
TGTGCCAGCAGCCTCCCCCGGAGGCCAGATACGCAGTATTTT
>NA|TRBV6-1|TRBJ1-2|NA
CASSDYEGRFAGYTF
TGTGCCAGCAGTGATTATGAGGGCAGATTTGCTGGCTACACCTTC